A selection of T cell receptor beta chains follows, all from one sample in a study of blood T cell repertoires in COVID-19. The method was immunoSEQ multiplex PCR; TCRdb's version includes in-frame clones alone and lacks a portion of them. The profile shows some 170,000 clones, 65% to 85% of them singletons. The material sequenced was peripheral blood. All receptors come from a man aged 60 to 69 with active or convalescent COVID-19. Both conserved end residues are part of each CDR3. The order of the fields is J gene, V gene, clone size, D gene, CDR3 protein, CDR3 DNA. D genes are given only for firm matches. Some rows have no size entry. The others give once, few or many, or a class for an expanded clone.

TRBJ1-1,TRBV5-4,NA,NA,CASSFGQGQNTEAFF,TGTGCCAGCAGCTTCGGCCAGGGGCAGAACACTGAAGCTTTCTTT
TRBJ2-1,TRBV7-9,once,TRBD1,CASSLRGPSYNEQFF,TGTGCCAGCAGCTTAAGGGGGCCATCCTACAATGAGCAGTTCTTC
TRBJ2-7,TRBV7-8,NA,TRBD2,CASSLVFRLAGDYEQYF,TGTGCCAGCAGCTTAGTCTTTCGACTAGCGGGGGACTACGAGCAGTACTTC
TRBJ2-2,TRBV9,NA,TRBD1,CASSVGDSGGELFF,TGTGCCAGCAGCGTAGGGGACAGTGGCGGGGAGCTGTTTTTT
TRBJ2-7,TRBV28,NA,TRBD1,CASSLELNRDRGFYEQYF,TGTGCCAGCAGTTTAGAACTAAACCGGGACAGGGGCTTCTACGAGCAGTACTTC
TRBJ2-3,TRBV21-1,NA,NA,CASSGTGCTDTQYF,TGTGCCAGCAGTGGGACAGGCTGCACAGATACGCAGTATTTT
TRBJ2-5,TRBV3-1/TRBV3-2,NA,TRBD2,CASSRTSGVQETQYF,TGTGCCAGCAGCCGGACTAGCGGAGTACAAGAGACCCAGTACTTC
TRBJ2-7,TRBV5-1,NA,TRBD1,CASRRTGAHEQYF,TGCGCCAGCAGACGGACAGGGGCCCACGAGCAGTACTTC
TRBJ2-7,TRBV9,NA,TRBD1,CASSGGQGPSYEQYF,TGTGCCAGCAGCGGCGGACAGGGGCCTTCCTACGAGCAGTACTTC
TRBJ2-3,TRBV25-1,NA,TRBD2,CASSGPFAGGLDTQYF,TGTGCCAGCAGTGGGCCCTTTGCGGGAGGGTTGGATACGCAGTATTTT
TRBJ2-3,TRBV5-1,few,TRBD1,CASSPGTGYTDTQYF,TGCGCCAGCAGCCCCGGGACAGGGTACACAGATACGCAGTATTTT
TRBJ2-4,TRBV21-1,NA,NA,CASPRQGTRAIAKNIQYF,TGTGCCAGCCCCCGACAGGGTACCCGAGCAATAGCCAAAAACATTCAGTACTTC
TRBJ1-3,TRBV9,NA,TRBD1,CASSVIDRGPGNTIYF,TGTGCCAGCAGCGTAATAGACAGGGGGCCTGGAAACACCATATATTTT
TRBJ1-1,TRBV5-4,NA,NA,CASSLSRQANTEAFF,TGTGCCAGCAGCTTGAGCCGACAGGCGAACACTGAAGCTTTCTTT
TRBJ2-1,TRBV28,NA,TRBD2,CASRGRLAGWYNEQFF,TGTGCCAGCAGGGGAAGGCTAGCGGGGTGGTACAATGAGCAGTTCTTC
TRBJ1-1,TRBV4-2,NA,TRBD1,CASSQTTGTGIPEAFF,TGTGCCAGCAGCCAGACTACCGGGACAGGGATCCCTGAAGCTTTCTTT
TRBJ1-3,TRBV7-2,NA,NA,CAGSGASGNTIYF,TGTGCCGGGAGCGGAGCCTCTGGAAACACCATATATTTT
TRBJ2-2,TRBV6-5,NA,NA,CASNSMGGLTGELFF,TGTGCCAGCAACTCCATGGGGGGTTTGACCGGGGAGCTGTTTTTT
TRBJ2-7,TRBV14,NA,NA,CASSPGGGYEQYF,TGTGCCAGCAGCCCCGGAGGAGGGTACGAGCAGTACTTC
TRBJ2-3,TRBV7-6,NA,TRBD2,CASRDHSGTTRDTQYF,TGTGCCAGCAGAGATCATTCCGGGACTACCCGAGATACGCAGTATTTT
TRBJ1-1,TRBV29-1,NA,NA,CSVPPGGRTEAFF,TGCAGCGTGCCCCCCGGGGGACGTACTGAAGCTTTCTTT
TRBJ1-5,TRBV6-5,NA,TRBD1,CASSSQGGKSNQPQHF,TGTGCCAGCAGTTCCCAGGGGGGTAAGAGCAATCAGCCCCAGCATTTT
TRBJ1-2,TRBV10-1,NA,NA,CASQMSQGNGYTF,TGCGCCAGTCAGATGTCCCAGGGGAATGGCTACACCTTC
TRBJ2-7,TRBV11-2,NA,TRBD2,CASSFRLAGEMAQYF,TGTGCCAGCAGCTTCCGACTAGCGGGGGAAATGGCGCAGTACTTC
TRBJ2-5,TRBV28,NA,NA,CASSSRETQYF,TGTGCCAGCAGTTCCCGGGAGACCCAGTACTTC
TRBJ1-2,TRBV2,NA,TRBD1,CASSPLTGPANYGYTF,TGTGCCAGCAGCCCATTGACAGGGCCAGCTAACTATGGCTACACCTTC
TRBJ2-7,TRBV27,NA,TRBD1,CASSLFGTGVPYEQYF,TGTGCCAGCAGTTTATTCGGGACAGGGGTTCCCTACGAGCAGTACTTC
TRBJ2-7,TRBV3-1/TRBV3-2,NA,TRBD1,CASSPGTGRLNHEQYF,TGTGCCAGCAGCCCCGGGACAGGGCGTTTAAACCACGAGCAGTACTTC